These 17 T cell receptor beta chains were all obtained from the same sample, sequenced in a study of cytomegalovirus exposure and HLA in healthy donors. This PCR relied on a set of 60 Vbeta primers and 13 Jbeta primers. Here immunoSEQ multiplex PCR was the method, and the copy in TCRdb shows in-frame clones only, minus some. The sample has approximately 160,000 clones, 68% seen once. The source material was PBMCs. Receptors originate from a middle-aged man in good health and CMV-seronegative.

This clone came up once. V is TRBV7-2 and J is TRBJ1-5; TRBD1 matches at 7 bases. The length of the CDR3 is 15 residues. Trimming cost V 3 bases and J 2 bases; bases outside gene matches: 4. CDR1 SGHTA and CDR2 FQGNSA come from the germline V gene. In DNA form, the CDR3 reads TGTGCCAGCAGCTTCATAACAGGGGGCAATCAGCCCCAGCATTTT. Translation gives CASSFITGGNQPQHF.

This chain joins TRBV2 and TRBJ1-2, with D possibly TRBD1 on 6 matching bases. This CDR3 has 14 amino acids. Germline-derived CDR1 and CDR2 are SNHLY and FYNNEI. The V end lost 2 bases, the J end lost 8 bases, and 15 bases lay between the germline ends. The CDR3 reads CASSESVRGRGYTF. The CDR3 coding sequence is TGTGCCAGCAGTGAATCGGTCAGGGGTCGGGGCTACACCTTC.

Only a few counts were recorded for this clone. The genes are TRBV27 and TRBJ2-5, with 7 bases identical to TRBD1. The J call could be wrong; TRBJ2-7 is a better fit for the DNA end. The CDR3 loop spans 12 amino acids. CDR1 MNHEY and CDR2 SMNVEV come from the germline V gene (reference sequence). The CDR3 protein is CASSQQGYEQYF. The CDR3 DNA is TGTGCCAGCAGCCAACAGGGGTACGAGCAGTACTTC.

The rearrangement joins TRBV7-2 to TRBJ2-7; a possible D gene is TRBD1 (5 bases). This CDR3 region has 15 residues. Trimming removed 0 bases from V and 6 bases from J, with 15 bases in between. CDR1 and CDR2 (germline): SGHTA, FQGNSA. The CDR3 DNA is TGTGCCAGCAGCTTAGCAGGCAGGGAAGGTGTCGAGCAGTACTTC. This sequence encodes CASSLAGREGVEQYF.

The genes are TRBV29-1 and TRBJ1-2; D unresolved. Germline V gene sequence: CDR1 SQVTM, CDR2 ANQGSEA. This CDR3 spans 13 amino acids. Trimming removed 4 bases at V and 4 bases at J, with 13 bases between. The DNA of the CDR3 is TGCAGCGTTGTTAAAACGACATCCTATGGCTACACCTTC. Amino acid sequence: CSVVKTTSYGYTF.

In DNA, the CDR3 is TGTGCCAGCAGTTTTTCTAGCGGGGGGGCCAACGGGGAGCTGTTTTTT. This encodes CASSFSSGGANGELFF. V gene TRBV2 combines with J gene TRBJ2-2, with TRBD2 identical over 12 bases. The V segment lost 5 bases and the J segment 7 bases; nucleotides outside the gene matches: 8. CDR3 size: 16 residues. Germline CDR1 and CDR2: SNHLY and FYNNEI.

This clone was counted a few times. For the CDR3, the DNA is TGCGCCAGCAGCCAAGGAGCGGGGGGGGATACGCAGTATTTT. It is translated as CASSQGAGGDTQYF. The chain combines TRBV4-3 with TRBJ2-3; the match to TRBD2 covers 10 bases. The CDR3 runs 14 residues. Trimming at V came to 1 base and at J to 6 bases, leaving 1 base not matched to a gene. CDR1 and CDR2 from the germline V gene are LGHNA and YSLEER.

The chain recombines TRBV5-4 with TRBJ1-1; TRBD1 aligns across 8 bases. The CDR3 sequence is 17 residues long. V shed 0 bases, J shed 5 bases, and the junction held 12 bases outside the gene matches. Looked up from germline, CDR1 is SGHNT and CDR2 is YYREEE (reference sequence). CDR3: CASSLAERGQGKTEAFF. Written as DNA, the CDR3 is TGTGCCAGCAGCTTGGCCGAAAGAGGACAGGGTAAGACTGAAGCTTTCTTT.

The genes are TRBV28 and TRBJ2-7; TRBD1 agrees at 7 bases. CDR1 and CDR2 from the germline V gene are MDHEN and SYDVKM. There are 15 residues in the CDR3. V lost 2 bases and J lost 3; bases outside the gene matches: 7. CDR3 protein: CASSLTSAGGYEQYF. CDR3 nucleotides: TGTGCCAGCAGTTTAACGTCGGCAGGGGGCTACGAGCAGTACTTC.

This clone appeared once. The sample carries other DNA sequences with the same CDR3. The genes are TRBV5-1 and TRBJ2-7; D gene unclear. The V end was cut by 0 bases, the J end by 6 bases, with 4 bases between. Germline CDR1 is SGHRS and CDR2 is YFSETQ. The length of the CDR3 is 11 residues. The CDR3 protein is CASSLAGEQYF. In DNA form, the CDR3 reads TGCGCCAGCAGCTTGGCCGGCGAGCAGTACTTC.

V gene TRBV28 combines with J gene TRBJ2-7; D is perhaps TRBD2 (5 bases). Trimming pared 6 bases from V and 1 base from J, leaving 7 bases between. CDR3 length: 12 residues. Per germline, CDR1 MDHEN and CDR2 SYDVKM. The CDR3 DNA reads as TGTGCCAGCAGCGGAGGATCCTACGAGCAGTACTTC. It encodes CASSGGSYEQYF.

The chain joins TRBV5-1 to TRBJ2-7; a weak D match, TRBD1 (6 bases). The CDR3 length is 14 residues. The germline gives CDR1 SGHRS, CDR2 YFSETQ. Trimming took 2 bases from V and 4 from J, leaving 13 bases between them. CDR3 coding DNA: TGCGCCAGCAGCTTACAAGGGGGAAAGTACGAGCAGTACTTC. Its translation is CASSLQGGKYEQYF.

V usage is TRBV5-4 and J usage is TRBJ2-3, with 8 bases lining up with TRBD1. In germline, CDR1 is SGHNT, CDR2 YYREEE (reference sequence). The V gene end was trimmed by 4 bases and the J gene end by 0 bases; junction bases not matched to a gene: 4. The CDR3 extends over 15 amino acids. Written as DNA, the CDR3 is TGTGCCAGCAGCGAAGGGACAGGAAGCACAGATACGCAGTATTTT. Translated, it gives CASSEGTGSTDTQYF. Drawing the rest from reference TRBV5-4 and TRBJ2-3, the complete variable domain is ETGVTQSPTHLIKTRGQQVTLRCSSQSGHNTVSWYQQALGQGPQFIFQYYREEENGRGNFPPRFSGLQFPNYSSELNVNALELDDSALYLCASSEGTGSTDTQYFGPGTRLTVL.

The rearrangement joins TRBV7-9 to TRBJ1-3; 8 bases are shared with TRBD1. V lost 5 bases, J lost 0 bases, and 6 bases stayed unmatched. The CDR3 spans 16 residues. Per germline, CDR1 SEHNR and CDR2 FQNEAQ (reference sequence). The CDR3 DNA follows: TGTGCCAGCAGCACGACAGGGGTGCACTCTGGAAACACCATATATTTT. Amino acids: CASSTTGVHSGNTIYF.

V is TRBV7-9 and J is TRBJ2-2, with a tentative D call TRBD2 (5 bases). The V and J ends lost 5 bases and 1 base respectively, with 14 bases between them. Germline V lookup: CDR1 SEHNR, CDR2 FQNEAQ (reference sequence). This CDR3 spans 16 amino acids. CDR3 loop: CASSPLGGLNTGELFF. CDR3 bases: TGTGCCAGCAGCCCCTTAGGCGGGCTGAACACCGGGGAGCTGTTTTTT.

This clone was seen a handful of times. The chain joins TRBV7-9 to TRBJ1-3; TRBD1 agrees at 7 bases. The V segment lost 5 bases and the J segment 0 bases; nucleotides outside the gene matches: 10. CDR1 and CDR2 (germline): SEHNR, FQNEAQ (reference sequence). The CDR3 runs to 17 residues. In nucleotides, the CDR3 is TGTGCCAGCAGCGCAGGGACAGCCTCAATCTCTGGAAACACCATATATTTT. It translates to CASSAGTASISGNTIYF.

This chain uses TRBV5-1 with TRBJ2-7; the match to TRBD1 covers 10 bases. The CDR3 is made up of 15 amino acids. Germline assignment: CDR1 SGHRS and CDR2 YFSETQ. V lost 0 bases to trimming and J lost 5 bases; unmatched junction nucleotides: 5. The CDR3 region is CASSLGGQGKNEQYF. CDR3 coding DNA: TGCGCCAGCAGCTTGGGGGGACAGGGGAAAAACGAGCAGTACTTC.